This TCR beta chain was recovered during a study of Ad26.COV2.S vaccination and SARS-CoV-2 variants. Clones were read by immunoSEQ multiplex PCR, and TCRdb kept only the in-frame ones, dropping some. In the table there are about 350,000 clones, more than 85% of which are singletons. V shed 4 bases and J 2 bases; nucleotides not matched to a gene: 12. Germline-derived CDR1 and CDR2 are SGHRS and YFSETQ. This CDR3 is built from 16 residues. Treatment: around 19 received Ad26.COV2.S at low or high dose, single or two shots; roughly five received placebo; per-sample allocation not given. Sample collection was performed on day 63 after the first vaccine or placebo injection.

This receptor was taken from a person aged 18 to 59 who received the Ad26.COV2.S COVID-19 vaccine or a placebo. Here the sequenced sample was peripheral blood, taken in a trial of Ad26.COV2.S vaccine versus placebo. This chain uses TRBV5-1 with TRBJ2-7; 7 bases line up with TRBD2. Here the CDR3 reads CASSPNPSGGTYEQYF. CDR3 nucleotides: TGCGCCAGCAGCCCAAACCCTAGCGGAGGAACCTACGAGCAGTACTTC.